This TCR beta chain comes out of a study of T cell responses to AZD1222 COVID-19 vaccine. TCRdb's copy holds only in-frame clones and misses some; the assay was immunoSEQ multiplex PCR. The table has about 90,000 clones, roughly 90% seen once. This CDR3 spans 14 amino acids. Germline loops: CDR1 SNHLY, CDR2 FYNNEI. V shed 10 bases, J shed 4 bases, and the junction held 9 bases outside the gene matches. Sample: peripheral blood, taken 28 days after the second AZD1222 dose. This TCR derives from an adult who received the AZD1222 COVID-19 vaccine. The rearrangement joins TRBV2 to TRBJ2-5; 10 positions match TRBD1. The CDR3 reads CATPRDRGGETQYF. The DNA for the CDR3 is TGTGCCACGCCCCGGGACAGGGGCGGAGAGACCCAGTACTTC.